This T cell receptor (beta chain) derives from a study of T cells in Graves' hyperthyroidism and ophthalmopathy. Amplification of TCR beta CDR3 regions used RNA as the template. Using the HTBI primer set, a first-round RT-PCR was run on the TCR CDR3. Each CDR3 protein is one row after TCRdb ran MiXCR on the multiplex PCR reads. The table shows hundreds of thousands of distinct CDR3 sequences, with approximately 23% occurring only once. Unmatched junction bases numbered 9, after V lost 5 bases and J lost 2 bases. CDR1 DFQATT and CDR2 SNEGSKA come from the germline V gene (reference sequence). The CDR3 totals 15 residues. This clonotype was detected only a few times.

The chain combines TRBV20-1 with TRBJ2-3; 8 bases match TRBD2. The sample consisted of blood. The receptor was isolated from a woman aged 40 to 50 with Graves' ophthalmopathy. As DNA, the CDR3 is TGCAGTGCTCCTGACAGCGGGAGCCCCACAGATACGCAGTATTTT. It yields the protein CSAPDSGSPTDTQYF.